This TCR beta chain was documented in a study of shared clonotypes between healthy human individuals. Here immunoSEQ multiplex PCR was the method, and the copy in TCRdb shows in-frame clones only, minus some. The data hold about 680,000 clones, with 55% to 85% observed a single time. Germline-derived CDR1 and CDR2 are MDHEN and SYDVKM. This CDR3 has 15 amino acids. Trimming stripped 3 bases from V and 4 bases from J, with 15 bases between. This chain links TRBV28 with TRBJ1-1; D might be TRBD1 (5 bases). Sequencing used memory CD4+ T cells sorted from blood. The sample's subset: CD45RA-negative fraction. The sequence was collected from a woman in her twenties or thirties in good health. The CDR3 nucleotides read TGTGCCAGCAGTTTCATAGGGGCTGGAAGCACTGAAGCTTTCTTT. Protein sequence: CASSFIGAGSTEAFF.